The 32 T cell receptor beta chains in this list originate from one sample, sequenced in a study of blood T cell repertoires in COVID-19. Some clones are missing from TCRdb's copy, which holds only in-frame ones; the method was immunoSEQ multiplex PCR. The repertoire holds 80,000 to 90,000 clones, with around 85% as singletons. Sequencing was performed on peripheral blood. Every receptor here comes from a woman of 80 years or more with COVID-19, enrolled during active disease.

CDR3 sequence: CASSQGGTSGFSTDTQYF. CDR3 nucleotide sequence: TGCGCCAGCAGCCAAGGGGGGACTAGCGGGTTTTCCACAGATACGCAGTATTTT. This chain connects TRBV4-1 to TRBJ2-3, with TRBD2 identical over 12 bases. Germline-derived CDR1 and CDR2 are MGHRA and YSYEKL. This CDR3 spans 18 amino acids. J was trimmed by 2 bases and V by 1 base; bases with no gene match: 7.

The chain links TRBV10-3 to TRBJ1-5; D may be TRBD1 (5 bases). With 3 bases removed from V and 7 bases from J, the gap between germline ends came to 13 bases. CDR3 size: 14 residues. CDR1 and CDR2 (germline): ENHRY, SYGVKD. The CDR3 loop is CAISDGQGGQPQHF. CDR3 coding DNA: TGTGCCATCAGTGATGGGCAGGGTGGACAGCCCCAGCATTTT.

Comments on this clone: At one boundary the junction diverges from the germline segment, which might be a read error. In DNA form, the CDR3 reads TGCGCCAGCAGTTTGGCCCTAACCCAGTTCTTC. The encoded protein is CASSLALTQFF. This sequence joins TRBV5-1 and TRBJ2-1; the D is unclear. Germline V gives CDR1 SGHRS, CDR2 YFSETQ. This CDR3 has 11 amino acids.

The CDR3 loop reads CASSYLAGGLSSYNEQFF. The CDR3 bases are TGTGCCAGCAGTTACCTAGCGGGAGGTTTGTCCTCCTACAATGAGCAGTTCTTC. The rearrangement uses TRBV6-2 or TRBV6-3 and TRBJ2-1; TRBD2 matches 11 bases. Germline V gene data show CDR1 as MNHEY and CDR2 as SVGEGT. The V segment lost 2 bases and the J segment 0 bases; nucleotides outside the gene matches: 6. The CDR3 loop spans 18 amino acids.

This rearrangement joins TRBV4-2 to TRBJ2-5; tentative D call: TRBD1 (6 bases). This CDR3 region has 16 residues. Germline V gene sequence: CDR1 LGHNA, CDR2 YNFKEQ. Trimming removed 5 bases at V and 2 bases at J, with 18 bases between. CDR3 sequence: CASSFSPGHLQETQYF. As DNA, the CDR3 is TGTGCCAGCAGCTTCAGTCCGGGACACTTACAAGAGACCCAGTACTTC.

This clone has more than one count but fewer than ten. The V call is TRBV5-4, the J call TRBJ1-5; no definite D call. Germline CDR1 and CDR2: SGHNT and YYREEE (reference sequence). V lost 1 base and J lost 3, with 8 bases in between. The CDR3 contains 14 residues. The DNA of the CDR3 is TGTGCCAGCAGCTTGAGTCAGATCAATCAGCCCCAGCATTTT. This translates into CASSLSQINQPQHF.

The chain recombines TRBV27 with TRBJ2-7; TRBD2 might be the D (5 bases). There are 14 residues in the CDR3. In germline, CDR1 is MNHEY, CDR2 SMNVEV (reference sequence). Trimming pared 0 bases from V and 3 bases from J, leaving 9 bases between. The CDR3 loop is CASSLSKAGYEQYF. Here the CDR3 DNA reads TGTGCCAGCAGTTTATCGAAGGCGGGCTACGAGCAGTACTTC.

Remarks on this clone: The sample has other DNA sequences that encode this CDR3 too. This chain links TRBV18 with TRBJ1-5, with a weak D call TRBD1 (6 bases). CDR3 size: 13 residues. The V gene lost 5 bases and the J gene lost 5 bases, with 10 bases spanning the gap. Per germline, CDR1 KGHSH and CDR2 LQKENI. The CDR3 sequence: CASSAGVDQPQHF. As DNA, the CDR3 is TGTGCCAGCTCAGCAGGGGTGGATCAGCCCCAGCATTTT. The whole variable domain, filled in from reference TRBV18 and TRBJ1-5, reads NAGVMQNPRHLVRRRGQEARLRCSPMKGHSHVYWYRQLPEEGLKFMVYLQKENIIDESGMPKERFSAEFPKEGPSILRIQQVVRGDSAAYFCASSAGVDQPQHFGDGTRLSIL.

V usage is TRBV4-1 and J usage is TRBJ2-7, with 7 nucleotides matching TRBD2. V lost 6 bases, J lost 4 bases, and 9 bases stayed unmatched. The CDR3 runs to 14 residues. Germline V gene lookup returns CDR1 MGHRA and CDR2 YSYEKL. This chain's CDR3 is CASSRDGEGYEQYF. CDR3 bases: TGCGCCAGCAGTCGGGACGGGGAGGGTTACGAGCAGTACTTC.

The chain joins TRBV7-6 to TRBJ2-3; 11 positions agree with TRBD2. Germline V gene data show CDR1 as SGHVS and CDR2 as FNYEAQ. V dropped 0 bases and J dropped 2; count of bases not matched to a gene: 16. This CDR3 has 21 residues. The CDR3, as DNA: TGTGCCAGCAGCTTAGCCCCTAGCGGGAGGATAGGGGGAAAAAACACAGATACGCAGTATTTT. Protein product: CASSLAPSGRIGGKNTDTQYF.

The J gene is TRBJ2-7, the V gene TRBV5-1; TRBD2 matches 15 bases. V trimming: 4 bases; J trimming: 7 bases; junction bases outside the gene matches: 6. Germline-derived CDR1 and CDR2 are SGHRS and YFSETQ. The CDR3 sequence is 15 residues long. CDR3 loop: CASSQGTSGRREQYF. In DNA, the CDR3 is TGCGCCAGCAGCCAGGGGACTAGCGGGAGGAGGGAGCAGTACTTC.

This clone was seen a handful of times. The chain links TRBV7-3 to TRBJ2-5; the match to TRBD2 covers 9 bases. This CDR3 region has 16 residues. The J segment lost 4 bases and the V segment lost 2 bases, leaving 8 bases of the junction unmatched. Germline V gene sequence: CDR1 SGHTA, CDR2 FQGTGA. The CDR3 loop is CASSLGLAGIGETQYF. Here the CDR3 DNA reads TGTGCCAGCAGCTTAGGGCTAGCGGGGATAGGAGAGACCCAGTACTTC.

The chain is built from TRBV14 and TRBJ2-5, with 9 bases aligning to TRBD1. J lost 5 bases, V lost 1 base, and 5 bases had no gene match. This CDR3 spans 15 amino acids. Germline V gives CDR1 SGHDN, CDR2 FVKESK. The CDR3 loop reads CASSQVGTGRETQYF. CDR3 DNA sequence: TGTGCCAGCAGCCAAGTCGGGACAGGGAGGGAGACCCAGTACTTC.

V gene TRBV15 combines with J gene TRBJ1-1; TRBD1 might be the D (6 bases). Germline V lookup: CDR1 LNHNV, CDR2 YYDKDF (reference sequence). CDR3 length equals 12 residues. Trimming pared 4 bases from V and 8 bases from J, leaving 11 bases between. Written as DNA, the CDR3 is TGTGCCACCAGCACCTTTGACAGGGAAGCTTTCTTT. Translation gives CATSTFDREAFF.

This clone was observed once. The chain has TRBV5-4 and TRBJ2-7; TRBD1 matches at 8 bases. Germline values: CDR1 SGHNT, CDR2 YYREEE (reference sequence). Trimming took 1 base from V and 1 from J; bases not matched to a gene: 4. The CDR3 contains 15 residues. The CDR3 nucleotides are TGTGCCAGCAGCTTGATTGGACAGGGTTCCTACGAGCAGTACTTC. Its protein product is CASSLIGQGSYEQYF.

This chain links TRBV18 with TRBJ2-3; 7 bases are a match to TRBD1. With 3 bases clipped from V and 6 bases from J, the junction kept 3 bases outside the gene matches. The CDR3 spans 13 residues. From germline, CDR1 is KGHSH and CDR2 LQKENI. The CDR3 nucleotides are TGTGCCAGCTCACCTGACAGGGAGGATACGCAGTATTTT. Translated, it gives CASSPDREDTQYF. The full variable domain, rest sourced from reference TRBV18 and TRBJ2-3, is NAGVMQNPRHLVRRRGQEARLRCSPMKGHSHVYWYRQLPEEGLKFMVYLQKENIIDESGMPKERFSAEFPKEGPSILRIQQVVRGDSAAYFCASSPDREDTQYFGPGTRLTVL.

This clone occurred a few times. The rearrangement uses TRBV7-9 and TRBJ1-2; tentatively, D is TRBD1 (6 bases). Trimming took 1 base from V and 8 from J, leaving 8 bases between them. CDR1 and CDR2 (germline): SEHNR, FQNEAQ (reference sequence). There are 12 residues in the CDR3. The CDR3 is CASSLDRAGYTF. CDR3 nucleotide sequence: TGTGCCAGCAGCTTAGACAGGGCGGGCTACACCTTC.

This clone appeared once. CDR3 sequence: CASGLSGQGALTEAFF. The CDR3 bases are TGTGCTAGTGGTTTGTCCGGACAGGGGGCGCTTACTGAAGCTTTCTTT. The chain couples TRBV12-5 to TRBJ1-1; 11 positions agree with TRBD1. There are 16 residues in the CDR3. CDR1 and CDR2 (germline): LGHNT, FRNRAP. V shed 2 bases and J 5 bases; nucleotides not matched to a gene: 7. The full variable domain, in which reference TRBV12-5 and TRBJ1-1 provide the parts outside the CDR3, is DARVTQTPRHKVTEMGQEVTMRCQPILGHNTVFWYRQTMMQGLELLAYFRNRAPLDDSGMPKDRFSAEMPDATLATLKIQPSEPRDSAVYFCASGLSGQGALTEAFFGQGTRLTVV.

J is TRBJ1-1 and V is TRBV7-8, with a possible D match to TRBD1 (6 bases). V gave up 5 bases and J gave up 1 base, with 17 bases separating them. Germline CDR1 SGHVS, CDR2 FQNEAQ. This CDR3 has 16 residues. The CDR3 is CASSPTGGDSNTEAFF. The CDR3 bases are TGTGCCAGCAGCCCAACGGGGGGCGATTCGAACACTGAAGCTTTCTTT.

This clone was seen only once. The V call is TRBV30, the J call TRBJ1-3; D might be TRBD1 (6 bases). In germline, CDR1 is GTSNPN, CDR2 SVGIG (reference sequence). Trimming took off 7 bases at V and 0 bases at J, with 10 bases between the two ends. This CDR3 is 13 amino acids long. CDR3 loop: CASDRYSGNTIYF. The CDR3 DNA reads TGTGCCTCTGACAGGTACTCTGGAAACACCATATATTTT.

The rearrangement uses TRBV6-5 and TRBJ1-2, with 9 nucleotides matching TRBD1. After removal of 0 bases from V and 3 bases from J, the junction contained 2 bases not matched to a gene. The germline gives CDR1 MNHEY, CDR2 SVGAGI. The CDR3 runs 15 residues. CDR3 in DNA: TGTGCCAGCAGTTACTCGGGGACAGGGTACTATGGCTACACCTTC. Encoded protein: CASSYSGTGYYGYTF.

V is TRBV6-5 and J is TRBJ1-4; maybe TRBD1 (5 bases). CDR1 MNHEY and CDR2 SVGAGI come from the germline V gene. The CDR3 is made up of 13 amino acids. V shed 10 bases and J shed 4 bases, with 13 bases lying between them. The DNA for the CDR3 is TGTGCCACCACCAGGGTCATTAATGAAAAACTGTTTTTT. Protein: CATTRVINEKLFF.

This chain links TRBV2 with TRBJ2-3, with TRBD1 matching over 8 bases. The CDR3 sequence is 14 residues long. V dropped 5 bases and J dropped 4; count of bases not matched to a gene: 5. Germline-derived CDR1 and CDR2 are SNHLY and FYNNEI. CDR3 sequence (DNA): TGTGCCAGCAGTAACCAGGGGGCGGCAGATACGCAGTATTTT. It yields the protein CASSNQGAADTQYF.

The gene calls are TRBV18 and TRBJ2-3; TRBD1 matches at 7 bases. Unmatched junction bases numbered 3, after V lost 4 bases and J lost 5 bases. CDR3 length: 13 amino acids. CDR1 is KGHSH, CDR2 LQKENI, per germline. CDR3 sequence reads: CASSLGGLDTQYF. Written as DNA, the CDR3 is TGTGCCAGCTCACTAGGGGGCTTAGATACGCAGTATTTT.

This clone was counted a few times. The chain uses TRBV12-3 or TRBV12-4 and TRBJ2-3, with D maybe TRBD2 (5 bases). Deletions cut 6 bases from V and 8 bases from J, with 12 bases between. The CDR3 is made up of 12 amino acids. CDR3 sequence (DNA): TGTGCCAGCAGCCCTTGGGCGGGTACGCAGTATTTT. It translates to CASSPWAGTQYF.

The chain carries TRBV19 and TRBJ1-5; the match to TRBD1 covers 8 bases. V dropped 7 bases and J dropped 6; count of bases not matched to a gene: 8. This CDR3 region has 14 residues. CDR1 is LNHDA and CDR2 is SQIVND in the germline V gene (reference sequence). CDR3 bases: TGTGCCAGTACCAACGGACAGGGTACTCAGCCCCAGCATTTT. Protein sequence: CASTNGQGTQPQHF. Full variable domain (outside the CDR3, taken from reference TRBV19 and TRBJ1-5): DGGITQSPKYLFRKEGQNVTLSCEQNLNHDAMYWYRQDPGQGLRLIYYSQIVNDFQKGDIAEGYSVSREKKESFPLTVTSAQKNPTAFYLCASTNGQGTQPQHFGDGTRLSIL.

This rearrangement joins TRBV2 to TRBJ2-7, with 9 positions matching TRBD1. This CDR3 has 13 residues. Germline CDR1 reads SNHLY; CDR2 reads FYNNEI. J lost 6 bases, V lost 6 bases, and 6 bases had no gene match. Written as DNA, the CDR3 is TGTGCCAGCAGGGTACAGGGGGCGCGCGAGCAGTACTTC. Amino acid sequence: CASRVQGAREQYF.

The rearrangement joins TRBV5-1 to TRBJ2-3, with 8 bases matching TRBD1. The germline gives CDR1 SGHRS, CDR2 YFSETQ. The CDR3 is 15 amino acids. The V segment lost 0 bases and the J segment 7 bases; nucleotides outside the gene matches: 7. For the CDR3, the DNA is TGCGCCAGCAGCTTGGAGGCAGGGGGCAGGAATACGCAGTATTTT. It specifies CASSLEAGGRNTQYF.

The CDR3 nucleotides read TGTGCCACCAGTGATTCCTCCTGGGGACAGACTAATAGCAATCAGCCCCAGCATTTT. Amino acid sequence: CATSDSSWGQTNSNQPQHF. The gene calls are TRBV24-1 and TRBJ1-5; 7 nucleotides align to TRBD1. There are 19 residues in the CDR3. Germline-derived CDR1 and CDR2 are KGHDR and SFDVKD. J lost 0 bases, V lost 2 bases, and 12 bases had no gene match.

The chain couples TRBV28 to TRBJ1-2, with TRBD1 matching over 7 bases. V dropped 8 bases and J dropped 7; count of bases not matched to a gene: 10. CDR3 length equals 13 residues. The V gene's germline CDR1 is MDHEN and CDR2 SYDVKM. CDR3 in amino acids: CASGDSRKAGYTF. The CDR3 DNA sequence: TGTGCCAGCGGGGACAGCAGAAAAGCTGGCTACACCTTC.

This clone was detected once. The chain recombines TRBV5-1 with TRBJ2-3; D possibly corresponds to TRBD2 (6 bases). V was cut by 0 bases and J by 10 bases, with 15 bases left in between. The CDR3 totals 14 residues. CDR1 SGHRS and CDR2 YFSETQ come from the germline V gene. The CDR3 loop reads CASSLAGGSPSQYF. CDR3 sequence (DNA): TGCGCCAGCAGCTTGGCCGGGGGTAGCCCCTCGCAGTATTTT. Full variable domain (rest looked up from reference TRBV5-1 and TRBJ2-3): KAGVTQTPRYLIKTRGQQVTLSCSPISGHRSVSWYQQTPGQGLQFLFEYFSETQRNKGNFPGRFSGRQFSNSRSEMNVSTLELGDSALYLCASSLAGGSPSQYFGPGTRLTVL.

The V and J genes are TRBV24-1 and TRBJ1-2, with D possibly TRBD1 on 6 matching bases. This CDR3 comprises 14 residues. The V gene's germline CDR1 is KGHDR and CDR2 SFDVKD. V lost 2 bases, J lost 4 bases, and 10 bases lay in between. CDR3 protein: CATSDSGAAYGYTF. The DNA for the CDR3 is TGTGCCACCAGTGATTCAGGGGCGGCCTATGGCTACACCTTC.